This T cell receptor beta chain emerged from a study of T cells after yellow fever vaccination. The ends were cut back, 2 bases at V and 6 bases at J, with 7 bases in the middle. The germline V gene encodes CDR1 KGHSH and CDR2 LQKENI. This CDR3 has 13 amino acids. One entry per CDR3 protein, called by TCRdb with MiXCR from the 5' RACE reads. The table shows 200,000 to 300,000 distinct CDR3 sequences, with less than 7.5% occurring only once. Ten or more counts support this clonotype. The receptor's source is a man between 25 and 39 years old who received the YFV17D yellow fever vaccine. Sequenced material: CD4+ T cells sorted from PBMCs, taken on the day of the yellow fever booster vaccination. The V gene is TRBV18, the J gene TRBJ2-2; D gene unclear. Here the CDR3 DNA reads TGTGCCAGCTCACCAGGTTACGCCGGGGAGCTGTTTTTT. Residues: CASSPGYAGELFF.